This T cell receptor (beta chain) was sequenced during a study of T-cell memory formation after mild COVID-19. Via MiXCR, TCRdb re-called the 5' RACE reads, giving one row per CDR3 protein. The repertoire has some 320,000 distinct CDR3 sequences, around 15% of them found once; the top ten carry about a fifth. The TCR originated in a young man who had mild COVID-19 (a few samples of this study predate the infection). Cell type and time point are not known. The specimen was PBMCs or a T cell subset sorted from them (not recorded which).

The CDR3 reads CASSPGQGARQPQHF. The CDR3 region has the DNA TGTGCCAGCAGCCCGGGACAGGGGGCGCGTCAGCCCCAGCATTTT. The chain joins TRBV7-2 to TRBJ1-5, with TRBD1 identical over 12 bases. J gave up 6 bases and V 5 bases, and 5 bases lay outside the gene matches. Germline-derived CDR1 and CDR2 are SGHTA and FQGNSA. This CDR3 region has 15 residues.